Listed here are 23 T cell receptor beta chains from one sample, sequenced in a study of beta chain features in type 1 diabetes. The study, taken as a whole, reports: In every one of the four CD4+ subsets, TCRB CDR3s were moderately but significantly shorter in Type 1 diabetes patients.

Investigators reverse transcribed all isolated RNA, so they sequenced expressed TCRB transcripts. Here immunoSEQ multiplex PCR was the method, and the copy in TCRdb shows in-frame clones only, minus some. This sample has a few hundred thousand clones, with about 10% found just once. Antigen specificity for these receptors is unknown. The sample was central memory CD4+ T cells from blood. The receptors originated from a man aged 25 to 40 with type 1 diabetes.

This rearrangement joins TRBV10-3 to TRBJ1-1; D gene unclear. Trimming removed 6 bases from V and 6 bases from J, with 23 bases in between. This CDR3 spans 16 amino acids. Germline-derived CDR1 and CDR2 are ENHRY and SYGVKD. The CDR3 loop reads CAISTTAELGLAEAFF. The CDR3 bases are TGTGCCATCAGCACCACGGCCGAGCTGGGCCTAGCTGAAGCTTTCTTT.

This clone has just a few counts. J is TRBJ2-7 and V is TRBV9; a possible D gene is TRBD1 (5 bases). Germline-derived CDR1 and CDR2 are SGDLS and YYNGEE. The V end was cut by 0 bases, the J end by 3 bases, with 10 bases between. This CDR3 spans 14 amino acids. CDR3 coding DNA: TGTGCCAGCAGCGTAGGAGGACAAGACTACGAGCAGTACTTC. Its translation is CASSVGGQDYEQYF.

The chain couples TRBV27 to TRBJ2-1; 11 bases match TRBD2. The CDR3 covers 15 residues. Germline CDR1 is MNHEY and CDR2 is SMNVEV (reference sequence). The ends lost 4 bases at V and 6 bases at J; junction bases unmatched: 5. The CDR3: CASSYVAGGFNEQFF. The CDR3, as DNA: TGTGCCAGCAGTTACGTAGCGGGAGGGTTCAATGAGCAGTTCTTC.

This clone turned up a few times. This chain joins TRBV25-1 and TRBJ2-6; D perhaps matches TRBD2 (5 bases). Germline V gene sequence: CDR1 MGHDK, CDR2 SYGVNS. Trimming took off 4 bases at V and 0 bases at J, with 7 bases between the two ends. CDR3 length: 15 residues. CDR3 bases: TGTGCCAGCAGTGGAGCGGTCTCTGGGGCCAACGTCCTGACTTTC. This encodes CASSGAVSGANVLTF.

Here the CDR3 reads CASRGLYGYTF. Here the CDR3 DNA reads TGTGCCAGCAGGGGACTTTATGGCTACACCTTC. The V gene is TRBV6-6, the J gene TRBJ1-2, with D perhaps TRBD1 (5 bases). V lost 6 bases, J lost 5 bases, and 7 bases lay in between. The CDR3 contains 11 residues. The germline gives CDR1 MNHNY, CDR2 SVGAGI (reference sequence).

V and J are TRBV7-2 and TRBJ2-7, with D perhaps matching TRBD1 or TRBD2 (6 bases each). The V and J ends lost 4 bases and 4 bases respectively, with 14 bases between them. The CDR3 covers 14 residues. CDR1 and CDR2 from the germline V gene are SGHTA and FQGNSA. The CDR3 nucleotides read TGTGCCAGCAGCTCCCTCGGGGGCCGGTACGAGCAGTACTTC. As protein: CASSSLGGRYEQYF. Combining the CDR3 with reference TRBV7-2 and TRBJ2-7 gives the whole variable domain GAGVSQSPSNKVTEKGKDVELRCDPISGHTALYWYRQSLGQGLEFLIYFQGNSAPDKSGLPSDRFSAERTGGSVSTLTIQRTQQEDSAVYLCASSSLGGRYEQYFGPGTRLTVT.

This clone was counted between two and nine times. This chain links TRBV7-2 with TRBJ2-2; TRBD2 agrees at 13 bases. V was pared by 5 bases and J by 6 bases, with 3 bases of the junction left unmatched. There are 15 residues in the CDR3. Looked up from germline, CDR1 is SGHTA and CDR2 is FQGNSA. The CDR3, as DNA: TGTGCCAGCAGCACTACTAGCGGGAGGGCCGGGGAGCTGTTTTTT. Translated, it gives CASSTTSGRAGELFF.

Only a few counts were recorded for this clone. This rearrangement joins TRBV2 to TRBJ2-3, with 13 bases fitting TRBD2. The CDR3 consists of 15 residues. The trim removed 7 bases at V and 6 bases at J, leaving 7 bases unmatched. Germline V gene sequence: CDR1 SNHLY, CDR2 FYNNEI. CDR3 nucleotide sequence: TGTGCCAGCATGGTGGGACTAGCGGGAATGGATACGCAGTATTTT. Amino acids: CASMVGLAGMDTQYF.

The chain uses TRBV4-3 and TRBJ1-3; D not resolved. Trimming removed 2 bases from V and 1 base from J, with 21 bases in between. Per germline, CDR1 LGHNA and CDR2 YSLEER. The CDR3 runs 19 residues. The CDR3 spells CASSQPQPKPGLSGNTIYF. The CDR3 coding sequence is TGCGCCAGCAGCCAACCTCAACCAAAACCCGGCCTTTCTGGAAACACCATATATTTT.

The chain uses TRBV7-3 and TRBJ1-3, with D maybe TRBD1 (5 bases). The CDR3 has 15 amino acids. The germline V gene has CDR1 SGHTA and CDR2 FQGTGA. V lost 3 bases and J lost 8, with 17 bases in between. CDR3 nucleotide sequence: TGTGCCAGCAGCTTTGGGCCAGGGAACCAGGACACCATATATTTT. Protein sequence: CASSFGPGNQDTIYF.

This clone was picked up a small number of times. V and J are TRBV7-2 and TRBJ2-7; 7 bases are shared with TRBD1. V dropped 3 bases and J dropped 1; count of bases not matched to a gene: 6. Germline-derived CDR1 and CDR2 are SGHTA and FQGNSA. The CDR3 totals 15 residues. The chain's CDR3 is CASSFDRDRSYEQYF. The CDR3 bases are TGTGCCAGCAGCTTTGATCGGGACAGATCCTACGAGCAGTACTTC.

The V gene is TRBV11-1, the J gene TRBJ1-2, with 7 nucleotides matching TRBD1. CDR3 size: 12 residues. Germline CDR1 SGHAT, CDR2 FQDESV (reference sequence). The ends lost 3 bases at V and 11 bases at J; junction bases unmatched: 6. The CDR3 here is CASSFNRGGYTF. The CDR3 DNA reads as TGTGCCAGCAGCTTCAACAGGGGAGGTTACACCTTC.

The rearrangement joins TRBV20-1 to TRBJ2-1; no clear D gene. The ends were cut back, 1 base at V and 6 bases at J, with 4 bases in the middle. Germline V gene data show CDR1 as DFQATT and CDR2 as SNEGSKA (reference sequence). CDR3 length equals 11 residues. The CDR3 is CSARGGNEQFF. The CDR3 DNA is TGCAGTGCTAGAGGGGGCAATGAGCAGTTCTTC.

Regarding this clone: The junction and the germline gene differ at one end; a read error may be behind it. The chain uses TRBV28 and TRBJ1-2, with D maybe TRBD1 (6 bases). CDR3 length: 14 amino acids. Germline CDR1 MDHEN, CDR2 SYDVKM. Here the CDR3 reads CASRPYQGNSGYTF. The CDR3 bases are TGTGCCAGCAGACCCTACCAGGGGAACTCTGGCTACACCTTC.

The chain combines TRBV14 with TRBJ2-6, with a weak D call TRBD2 (6 bases). Trimming stripped 2 bases from V and 0 bases from J, with 17 bases between. Germline assignment: CDR1 SGHDN and CDR2 FVKESK. This CDR3 has 19 residues. CDR3 coding DNA: TGTGCCAGCAGCCAAAGTCGGGGGATAATGAACTCTGGGGCCAACGTCCTGACTTTC. Its protein is CASSQSRGIMNSGANVLTF. The whole variable domain, remainder taken from reference TRBV14 and TRBJ2-6, is EAGVTQFPSHSVIEKGQTVTLRCDPISGHDNLYWYRRVMGKEIKFLLHFVKESKQDESGMPNNRFLAERTGGTYSTLKVQPAELEDSGVYFCASSQSRGIMNSGANVLTFGAGSRLTVL.

Points on this clone: A far larger clone lies a single base away; this is likely a read error. Different DNA sequences within this sample yield the same CDR3. The rearrangement uses TRBV4-1 and TRBJ1-4, with a weak D call TRBD1 (6 bases). Between the trimmed V and J ends, which lost 6 bases and 1 base, there was a span of 15 bases. The CDR3 is 16 residues long. The germline V gene encodes CDR1 MGHRA and CDR2 YSYEKL. This CDR3 is CASSLALQGTNEKLFF. The CDR3 DNA is TGCGCCAGCAGTCTCGCTCTACAGGGAACTAATGAAAAACTGTTTTTT.

With regard to this clone: The junction departs from germline at one end; a sequencing error may be responsible. J is TRBJ1-5 and V is TRBV6-6, with unresolved D. Germline V gene data show CDR1 as MNHNY and CDR2 as SVGAGI (reference sequence). CDR3 length equals 14 residues. CDR3 sequence: CAISRAGGNQPQHF. In DNA, the CDR3 is TGTGCCATCAGTCGTGCGGGTGGCAATCAGCCCCAGCATTTT.

V gene TRBV5-4 combines with J gene TRBJ2-1; D may correspond to TRBD1 or TRBD2 (5 bases each). Germline-derived CDR1 and CDR2 are SGHNT and YYREEE (reference sequence). The CDR3 is 14 amino acids. V lost 4 bases and J 4 bases, leaving 12 bases between the germline ends. Written as DNA, the CDR3 is TGTGCCAGCAGCACAAGAGGGGTGTACAATGAGCAGTTCTTC. Residues: CASSTRGVYNEQFF.

The gene calls are TRBV27 and TRBJ2-3, with 8 bases fitting TRBD2. The germline V gene encodes CDR1 MNHEY and CDR2 SMNVEV (reference sequence). Losses at the gene ends were 2 bases for V and 5 bases for J; bases not matched to a gene: 6. The CDR3 extends over 15 amino acids. The CDR3 DNA reads TGTGCCAGCAGTTTAAACGGGAGGGAAGGAGATACGCAGTATTTT. Amino acids: CASSLNGREGDTQYF.

This clone showed up just a few times. The CDR3 DNA reads TGTGCCAGCAGCTTAGGACTAGCGGGGCCTCAGGAGACCCAGTACTTC. This codes for CASSLGLAGPQETQYF. The gene calls are TRBV7-7 and TRBJ2-5; 11 nucleotides agree with TRBD2. V was pared by 1 base and J by 5 bases, with 6 bases of the junction left unmatched. The CDR3 contains 16 residues. Per the germline V gene, CDR1 is SSHAT and CDR2 is FNYEAQ (reference sequence).

The gene calls are TRBV4-1 and TRBJ1-3; D is undetermined. The CDR3 has 16 amino acids. Germline CDR1 and CDR2: MGHRA and YSYEKL. Trimming took off 0 bases at V and 0 bases at J, with 9 bases between the two ends. The CDR3 loop is CASSQDGGLSGNTIYF. The CDR3 DNA follows: TGCGCCAGCAGCCAAGACGGAGGACTCTCTGGAAACACCATATATTTT.

A remark on this clone: With a far larger clone one base away, a read error is the likely cause. The chain couples TRBV28 to TRBJ2-7; 12 positions agree with TRBD1. The CDR3 has 14 residues. Germline lookup yields CDR1 MDHEN and CDR2 SYDVKM. J was trimmed by 6 bases and V by 6 bases; bases with no gene match: 6. Written as DNA, the CDR3 is TGTGCCAGCAGGGCCGGGACAGGGGGCGGCGAGCAGTACTTC. It codes for CASRAGTGGGEQYF.

This clone was counted between two and nine times. The rearrangement links TRBV7-3 to TRBJ1-2, with a weak D call TRBD1 (6 bases). V lost 2 bases to trimming and J lost 8 bases, with 21 bases between them. The CDR3 contains 16 residues. Looked up from germline, CDR1 is SGHTA and CDR2 is FQGTGA. DNA for the CDR3: TGTGCCAGCAGCTTACTAAACAGGGACTCGACTAAGGGCTACACCTTC. Residues: CASSLLNRDSTKGYTF. Drawing the rest from reference TRBV7-3 and TRBJ1-2, the complete variable domain is GAGVSQTPSNKVTEKGKYVELRCDPISGHTALYWYRQSLGQGPEFLIYFQGTGAADDSGLPNDRFFAVRPEGSVSTLKIQRTERGDSAVYLCASSLLNRDSTKGYTFGSGTRLTVV.